The 12 T cell receptor beta chains in this list originate from one sample, sequenced in a study of blood T cell repertoires in COVID-19. The repertoire was sequenced with immunoSEQ multiplex PCR; TCRdb's copy has only in-frame clones and lacks some. The repertoire includes over 75,000 clones, around 85% of them detected once, and approximately 10% sits in the top ten. The sequencing input was peripheral blood. These receptors came from a man aged 65 to 85 with acute or convalescent COVID-19.

The chain is built from TRBV21-1 and TRBJ1-5; the DNA was not used to check the table's D call, TRBD1. TRBV21-1 is flagged as a pseudogene. The CDR3 covers 17 residues. The CDR3 here is CASSKARTGYSNQPQHF. The CDR3 DNA reads as TGTGCCAGCAGCAAAGCCCGGACAGGTTATAGCAATCAGCCCCAGCATTTT.

The rearrangement joins TRBV19 to TRBJ2-2; 7 bases align to TRBD2. The CDR3 has 15 residues. Unmatched junction bases numbered 10, after V lost 7 bases and J lost 5 bases. Germline values: CDR1 LNHDA, CDR2 SQIVND (reference sequence). CDR3 bases: TGTGCCAGTAATTTAAAGGGAGGGAAGACCGGGGAGCTGTTTTTT. As protein: CASNLKGGKTGELFF.

The CDR3 nucleotides are TGTGCCAGCAGCTTAGACAGCTCCTACAATGAGCAGTTCTTC. Protein sequence: CASSLDSSYNEQFF. The chain carries TRBV7-2 and TRBJ2-1, with D unclear. V shed 1 base and J shed 0 bases, with 4 bases lying between them. Germline assignment: CDR1 SGHTA and CDR2 FQGNSA. CDR3 size: 14 residues.

This chain joins TRBV18 and TRBJ2-1, with 9 nucleotides matching TRBD1. CDR3 length: 14 residues. With 5 bases clipped from V and 5 bases from J, the junction kept 4 bases outside the gene matches. Per the germline V gene, CDR1 is KGHSH and CDR2 is LQKENI. The CDR3 DNA is TGTGCCAGCTCAAGGACAGGGGACAACAATGAGCAGTTCTTC. It specifies CASSRTGDNNEQFF.

This clone was found a few times. The V and J genes are TRBV6-5 and TRBJ2-7; 9 bases are a match to TRBD1. The CDR3 is made up of 14 amino acids. V was clipped by 8 bases and J by 1 base; unmatched bases: 6. Germline V gene data show CDR1 as MNHEY and CDR2 as SVGAGI. The CDR3 nucleotides are TGTGCCAGCCGCAGACAGGGGGGATCCTACGAGCAGTACGTC. The encoded protein is CASRRQGGSYEQYV.

This sequence joins TRBV2 and TRBJ2-5, with TRBD1 matching over 10 bases. Trimming took 7 bases from V and 2 from J; bases not matched to a gene: 7. Looked up from germline, CDR1 is SNHLY and CDR2 is FYNNEI. The CDR3 contains 15 residues. The CDR3 nucleotides read TGTGCCAGCAACACCGGGACAGGGGTTCAAGAGACCCAGTACTTC. It yields the protein CASNTGTGVQETQYF.

The CDR3 DNA follows: TGTGCCAGCAGTGAAGAACAGGGGCCATACACAGATACGCAGTATTTT. It specifies CASSEEQGPYTDTQYF. The chain recombines TRBV2 with TRBJ2-3; 7 nucleotides line up with TRBD1. Germline V gene sequence: CDR1 SNHLY, CDR2 FYNNEI. J gave up 2 bases and V 1 base, and 6 bases lay outside the gene matches. The CDR3 covers 16 residues. Full variable domain (rest looked up from reference TRBV2 and TRBJ2-3): EPEVTQTPSHQVTQMGQEVILRCVPISNHLYFYWYRQILGQKVEFLVSFYNNEISEKSEIFDDQFSVERPDGSNFTLKIRSTKLEDSAMYFCASSEEQGPYTDTQYFGPGTRLTVL.

CDR3 in DNA: TGCGCCAGCAGCTTGGGTAATAATTCACCCCTCCACTTT. This codes for CASSLGNNSPLHF. The rearrangement joins TRBV5-1 to TRBJ1-6; D is unresolved. The CDR3 length is 13 residues. The V end was cut by 0 bases, the J end by 5 bases, with 3 bases between. Germline CDR1 and CDR2: SGHRS and YFSETQ. The full variable domain, completed using reference TRBV5-1 and TRBJ1-6, is KAGVTQTPRYLIKTRGQQVTLSCSPISGHRSVSWYQQTPGQGLQFLFEYFSETQRNKGNFPGRFSGRQFSNSRSEMNVSTLELGDSALYLCASSLGNNSPLHFGNGTRLTVT.

This chain uses TRBV18 with TRBJ1-1, with D possibly TRBD1 on 5 matching bases. The CDR3 spans 15 residues. The germline CDR1 and CDR2 sequences are KGHSH and LQKENI. Trimming stripped 5 bases from V and 4 bases from J, with 17 bases between. The CDR3 reads CASSNRKGIGTEAFF. CDR3 in DNA: TGTGCCAGCTCAAACAGGAAAGGGATAGGCACTGAAGCTTTCTTT.

J is TRBJ1-5 and V is TRBV27; D call uncertain. The CDR3 is made up of 14 amino acids. V was pared by 5 bases and J by 0 bases, with 8 bases between. The germline CDR1 and CDR2 sequences are MNHEY and SMNVEV (reference sequence). The CDR3 nucleotides read TGTGCCAGCAGTGCCGCAGGTAGCAATCAGCCCCAGCATTTT. Its translation: CASSAAGSNQPQHF.

This clone was seen once. This chain connects TRBV2 to TRBJ1-1; D may be TRBD1 (6 bases). From germline, CDR1 is SNHLY and CDR2 FYNNEI. The V and J ends lost 7 bases and 1 base respectively, with 10 bases between them. The CDR3 is made up of 13 amino acids. CDR3 amino acids: CASTSGANTEAFF. In nucleotides, the CDR3 is TGTGCCAGCACCTCAGGGGCGAACACTGAAGCTTTCTTT.

The chain employs TRBV5-5 and TRBJ2-3; 8 nucleotides match TRBD2. The CDR3 totals 17 residues. V was pared by 4 bases and J by 2 bases, with 12 bases of the junction left unmatched. Germline V gene sequence: CDR1 SGHKS, CDR2 YYEKEE (reference sequence). For the CDR3, the DNA is TGTGCCAGCAGCCGACTAGCGTTCCCACACCCCACAGATACGCAGTATTTT. Its translation: CASSRLAFPHPTDTQYF.